The 24 T cell receptor beta chains below come from one sample, sequenced in a study of Graves' ophthalmopathy and Graves' hyperthyroidism. Transcripts of RNA were the source for amplifying TCR beta CDR3 regions. The first-round RT-PCR employed HTBI primers together with the Qiagen OneStep RT-PCR kit. A multiplex PCR was then performed as the second round. A single record per CDR3 protein comes from TCRdb applying MiXCR to the multiplex PCR reads. The table lists 300,000 to 450,000 distinct CDR3 sequences, 17% of them singletons. The source material was peripheral blood. The source is an adult woman with stable Graves' hyperthyroidism.

V and J are TRBV11-2 and TRBJ1-4, with 8 bases identical to TRBD1. The CDR3 is made up of 15 amino acids. Germline V gives CDR1 SGHAT, CDR2 FQNNGV. V gave up 5 bases and J gave up 6 bases; unmatched junction bases: 8. DNA of the CDR3: TGTGCCAGCAGCGTATATCAGGGGGCAGATGAAAAACTGTTTTTT. This translates into CASSVYQGADEKLFF.

This clonotype came up many times. The chain employs TRBV5-1 and TRBJ2-4; 7 nucleotides align to TRBD1. The germline V gene encodes CDR1 SGHRS and CDR2 YFSETQ. The V and J ends lost 5 bases and 8 bases, in that order; junction bases with no gene match: 10. The CDR3 is made up of 14 amino acids. CDR3 sequence (DNA): TGCGCCAGCAGTTCTAGTAAGGGGGCGGACATTCAGTACTTC. It yields the protein CASSSSKGADIQYF.

There are many counts of this clonotype. DNA of the CDR3: TGTGCCAGCAGGAAGACAGGGGGCACCAATCAGCCCCAGCATTTT. This translates into CASRKTGGTNQPQHF. The rearrangement uses TRBV6-1 and TRBJ1-5; 10 nucleotides match TRBD1. CDR3 length equals 15 residues. J was trimmed by 3 bases and V by 6 bases; bases with no gene match: 5. Germline loops: CDR1 MNHNS, CDR2 SASEGT.

This chain connects TRBV4-2 to TRBJ2-3, with 13 bases fitting TRBD2. V gave up 4 bases and J gave up 2 bases; unmatched junction bases: 9. The CDR3 has 18 amino acids. Germline assignment: CDR1 LGHNA and CDR2 YNFKEQ. CDR3 DNA sequence: TGTGCCAGCAGCCCACCCCCGGGACTAGCGGGATTCACAGATACGCAGTATTTT. This codes for CASSPPPGLAGFTDTQYF.

This clonotype was observed a handful of times. CDR3 sequence (DNA): TGTGCCAGCAGCCCGGGAGGCCTTTTGGAGCAGTACTTC. This encodes CASSPGGLLEQYF. The gene calls are TRBV14 and TRBJ2-7, with 7 bases fitting TRBD2. The CDR3 consists of 13 residues. Trimming removed 4 bases from V and 7 bases from J; junction bases left unmatched: 7. Germline CDR1 SGHDN, CDR2 FVKESK.

This clonotype came up many times. This chain joins TRBV5-5 and TRBJ2-7, with a tentative D call TRBD1 (5 bases). Germline CDR1 reads SGHKS; CDR2 reads YYEKEE (reference sequence). This CDR3 is 13 amino acids long. Trimming stripped 1 base from V and 7 bases from J, with 12 bases between. As DNA, the CDR3 is TGTGCCAGCAGCTTGTGGGTGGGGCGGGAGCAGTACTTC. As protein: CASSLWVGREQYF.

The table lists this clonotype with many counts. The CDR3 DNA follows: TGTGCCAGCAGCCTCAAGCGGGAGGGTCACACCCAGTACTTC. This codes for CASSLKREGHTQYF. The chain couples TRBV7-2 to TRBJ2-5, with 10 positions matching TRBD2. V lost 5 bases and J lost 8; bases outside the gene matches: 8. Germline-derived CDR1 and CDR2 are SGHTA and FQGNSA. The CDR3 is made up of 14 amino acids.

The table lists this clonotype with a count of one. The V and J genes are TRBV12-3 or TRBV12-4 and TRBJ2-5; D is unresolved. V was cut by 2 bases and J by 3 bases, with 7 bases left in between. This CDR3 is built from 13 residues. This CDR3 is CASSLPQEETQYF. CDR3 nucleotides: TGTGCCAGCAGTTTACCTCAGGAAGAGACCCAGTACTTC.

This clonotype was seen at least ten times. CDR3 nucleotides: TGTGCCAGCAGTTTGGGGGATCCCTCCTACGAGCAGTACTTC. Translation gives CASSLGDPSYEQYF. The V gene is TRBV27, the J gene TRBJ2-7; either TRBD1 or TRBD2 may supply D (5 bases each). Germline V gene lookup returns CDR1 MNHEY and CDR2 SMNVEV (reference sequence). Trimming left V 3 bases short and J 0 bases short, with 9 bases between. The CDR3 extends over 14 amino acids.

This clonotype was detected many times. The chain joins TRBV6-2 or TRBV6-3 to TRBJ1-2; 10 bases line up with TRBD1. V was pared by 2 bases and J by 1 base, with 13 bases of the junction left unmatched. The CDR3 contains 19 residues. CDR1 is MNHEY and CDR2 is SVGEGT in the germline V gene. In DNA form, the CDR3 reads TGTGCCAGCAGTTACACTCGCGGTGGGACAGGGGCCAATAACTATGGCTACACCTTC. This sequence encodes CASSYTRGGTGANNYGYTF.

This clonotype was observed at least ten times. This sequence joins TRBV28 and TRBJ1-1; TRBD1 is a possible D gene (5 bases). Per germline, CDR1 MDHEN and CDR2 SYDVKM. Trimming pared 6 bases from V and 7 bases from J, leaving 12 bases between. The CDR3 spans 12 residues. CDR3 protein: CASRKSDSEAFF. The CDR3 nucleotides are TGTGCCAGCAGGAAGTCTGACAGTGAAGCTTTCTTT.

V is TRBV2 and J is TRBJ1-1; unclear D gene. Trimming pared 8 bases from V and 1 base from J, leaving 11 bases between. The CDR3 totals 13 residues. CDR1 and CDR2 (germline): SNHLY, FYNNEI. DNA of the CDR3: TGTGCCAGCGCTAATATCGCGAACACTGAAGCTTTCTTT. Its translation: CASANIANTEAFF.

This clonotype appeared many times. The germline gene is not matched at one end of the junction; a read error may be the cause. The chain joins TRBV2 to TRBJ1-5, with unresolved D. CDR3 length: 11 amino acids. In germline, CDR1 is SNHLY, CDR2 FYNNEI. CDR3 nucleotides: TGTGCCAGCAGTGAGGCGGAAATAGAGGTTTTT. It encodes CASSEAEIEVF.

This clonotype was observed a few times. This rearrangement joins TRBV4-1 to TRBJ2-7; possible D gene TRBD2, 6 bases. This CDR3 has 14 amino acids. Germline lookup yields CDR1 MGHRA and CDR2 YSYEKL. The ends were cut back, 0 bases at V and 9 bases at J, with 15 bases in the middle. DNA of the CDR3: TGCGCCAGCAGCCAAGATACCGGGGGATTCTTGCAGTACTTC. It encodes CASSQDTGGFLQYF.

This clonotype was picked up many times. CDR3 sequence reads: CASSLDSANQPQHF. The CDR3, as DNA: TGCGCCAGCAGCTTGGACAGCGCCAATCAGCCCCAGCATTTT. The rearrangement uses TRBV5-1 and TRBJ1-5, with no clear D. The CDR3 is 14 amino acids. The V end was cut by 0 bases, the J end by 3 bases, with 7 bases between. Germline-derived CDR1 and CDR2 are SGHRS and YFSETQ.

There are many counts of this clonotype. This chain links TRBV7-3 with TRBJ2-2; 15 nucleotides align to TRBD2. Germline V gene sequence: CDR1 SGHTA, CDR2 FQGTGA. V was clipped by 5 bases and J by 5 bases; unmatched bases: 6. This CDR3 has 17 amino acids. The CDR3 DNA sequence: TGTGCCAGCAGCAAAACCGGGACTAGCGGGAGGACCGGGGAGCTGTTTTTT. As protein: CASSKTGTSGRTGELFF.

Comment on this clonotype: A read error may account for a junction end that differs from germline. The gene calls are TRBV4-2 and TRBJ1-1, with a possible D match to TRBD1 (5 bases). Per germline, CDR1 LGHNA and CDR2 YNFKEQ. The CDR3 totals 15 residues. The CDR3: CASTQDWWGSTEAFF. The CDR3 DNA reads as TGTGCCAGCACCCAAGATTGGTGGGGGAGCACTGAAGCTTTCTTT.

This clonotype was detected many times. Here the CDR3 DNA reads TGTGCCAGCCTCCGGGACCCAAGCTCCTACGAGCAGTACTTC. Translated: CASLRDPSSYEQYF. The genes are TRBV28 and TRBJ2-7, with D perhaps matching TRBD1 or TRBD2 (5 bases each). The CDR3 has 14 residues. The V end was cut by 8 bases, the J end by 0 bases, with 14 bases between. The germline V gene has CDR1 MDHEN and CDR2 SYDVKM.

This clonotype was observed a handful of times. V gene TRBV11-2 combines with J gene TRBJ2-3; 7 bases are a match to TRBD2. The CDR3 totals 17 residues. J was trimmed by 2 bases and V by 3 bases; bases with no gene match: 11. Germline V lookup: CDR1 SGHAT, CDR2 FQNNGV. The CDR3 DNA reads TGTGCCAGCAGCTTGGTTTCCCCGGGAGGAACCACAGATACGCAGTATTTT. This translates into CASSLVSPGGTTDTQYF. The variable domain in full, completed from reference TRBV11-2 and TRBJ2-3, reads EAGVAQSPRYKIIEKRQSVAFWCNPISGHATLYWYQQILGQGPKLLIQFQNNGVVDDSQLPKDRFSAERLKGVDSTLKIQPAKLEDSAVYLCASSLVSPGGTTDTQYFGPGTRLTVL.

This clonotype was counted ten times or more. The CDR3 is CASSLDQIRAYEQYF. The CDR3 DNA reads TGCGCCAGCAGCTTGGATCAGATCCGGGCCTACGAGCAGTACTTC. V usage is TRBV5-1 and J usage is TRBJ2-7; D call uncertain. CDR3 length: 15 residues. Trimming removed 0 bases at V and 2 bases at J, with 12 bases between. Germline CDR1 is SGHRS and CDR2 is YFSETQ. The full variable domain, completed using reference TRBV5-1 and TRBJ2-7, is KAGVTQTPRYLIKTRGQQVTLSCSPISGHRSVSWYQQTPGQGLQFLFEYFSETQRNKGNFPGRFSGRQFSNSRSEMNVSTLELGDSALYLCASSLDQIRAYEQYFGPGTRLTVT.

The chain is built from TRBV11-2 and TRBJ2-5; TRBD2 matches at 11 bases. Germline V gives CDR1 SGHAT, CDR2 FQNNGV. After removal of 2 bases from V and 6 bases from J, the junction contained 2 bases not matched to a gene. This CDR3 has 14 residues. The CDR3 nucleotides are TGTGCCAGCAGCTTATCTAGCGGGGGGAAGACCCAGTACTTC. Its translation: CASSLSSGGKTQYF.

Many counts were recorded for this clonotype. V gene TRBV7-2 combines with J gene TRBJ2-5; TRBD2 matches 10 bases. The CDR3 has 16 residues. V was clipped by 5 bases and J by 3 bases; unmatched bases: 9. Looked up from germline, CDR1 is SGHTA and CDR2 is FQGNSA. CDR3: CASSRPTSGTKETQYF. CDR3 nucleotides: TGTGCCAGCAGCCGCCCAACTAGCGGGACTAAAGAGACCCAGTACTTC.

In its sample, this clonotype was seen many times. The chain is built from TRBV9 and TRBJ1-2, with D hard to call. Germline values: CDR1 SGDLS, CDR2 YYNGEE. The CDR3 is 13 amino acids. With 0 bases removed from V and 8 bases from J, the gap between germline ends came to 11 bases. The CDR3 region is CASSVGNEGGYTF. CDR3 nucleotides: TGTGCCAGCAGCGTAGGCAATGAGGGCGGCTACACCTTC.

This clonotype has a handful of counts. The chain employs TRBV5-1 and TRBJ2-5; D might be TRBD1 (5 bases). The V end was cut by 4 bases, the J end by 1 base, with 26 bases between. Germline assignment: CDR1 SGHRS and CDR2 YFSETQ. The CDR3 spans 19 residues. CDR3 bases: TGCGCCAGCAGCACCCGCCACGAGGACATTTTGGGTTTCCAAGAGACCCAGTACTTC. Protein: CASSTRHEDILGFQETQYF.